This passage covers 28 T cell receptor beta chains from one sample sequenced in a study of control samples from healthy donors and cancer patients. The data were produced by immunoSEQ multiplex PCR, yet TCRdb's version contains in-frame clones alone and is incomplete. The table includes some 98,000 clones, about 81% detected once. The sample consisted of PBMCs. Source of these receptors: a man aged 65-85 years with lung cancer.

The rearrangement links TRBV19 to TRBJ2-1; D is ambiguous. Germline V CDR1 and CDR2: LNHDA, SQIVND (reference sequence). This CDR3 comprises 14 residues. V dropped 3 bases and J dropped 5 bases, with 11 bases sitting between them. The CDR3 loop reads CASSIHLRDNEQFF. DNA of the CDR3: TGTGCCAGTAGTATCCACCTCCGGGACAATGAGCAGTTCTTC.

The chain has TRBV11-3 and TRBJ1-6; no clear D gene. The CDR3 consists of 17 residues. CDR1 is SGHNT, CDR2 YENEEA, per germline. Between the trimmed V and J ends, which lost 5 bases and 0 bases, there was a span of 14 bases. CDR3 region: CASSEGGPSSYNSPLHF. The CDR3 DNA is TGTGCCAGCAGCGAAGGAGGTCCGAGCTCCTATAATTCACCCCTCCACTTT.

This chain links TRBV21-1 with TRBJ2-7; the listed D gene, TRBD2, was not tested against the DNA. TRBV21-1 is classified as a pseudogene. The CDR3 sequence is 11 residues long. CDR3 in DNA: TGTGCCAGCAGCAAGCGGCACGAGCAGTACTTC. The encoded protein is CASSKRHEQYF.

The chain uses TRBV2 and TRBJ2-1, with TRBD1 identical over 9 bases. This CDR3 is 15 amino acids long. The V gene's germline CDR1 is SNHLY and CDR2 FYNNEI. V shed 7 bases, J shed 9 bases, and the junction held 13 bases outside the gene matches. The CDR3 region has the DNA TGTGCCAGCAAAACTCCGGGACAGGGCATGGTTGAGCAGTTCTTC. This gives the protein CASKTPGQGMVEQFF. The whole variable domain, filled in from reference TRBV2 and TRBJ2-1, reads EPEVTQTPSHQVTQMGQEVILRCVPISNHLYFYWYRQILGQKVEFLVSFYNNEISEKSEIFDDQFSVERPDGSNFTLKIRSTKLEDSAMYFCASKTPGQGMVEQFFGPGTRLTVL.

The rearrangement uses TRBV4-3 and TRBJ1-6; D might be TRBD1 (5 bases). The germline CDR1 and CDR2 sequences are LGHNA and YSLEER. The CDR3 has 17 amino acids. Trimming left V 3 bases short and J 10 bases short, with 22 bases between. The CDR3 nucleotides are TGCGCCAGCAGCCAGGCTGGGGCCGGGACGTCAGGGTCACCCCTCCACTTT. Translating gives CASSQAGAGTSGSPLHF.

This chain uses TRBV5-6 with TRBJ1-1; 7 bases fit TRBD1. Trimming at V came to 4 bases and at J to 0 bases, leaving 9 bases not matched to a gene. CDR1 and CDR2 (germline): SGHDT, YYEEEE. The CDR3 consists of 16 residues. CDR3 sequence reads: CASSPLSGTVNTEAFF. For the CDR3, the DNA is TGTGCCAGCAGCCCACTCTCCGGGACAGTGAACACTGAAGCTTTCTTT.

CDR3 region: CATSDAKGGSYNEQFF. The DNA for the CDR3 is TGTGCCACCAGTGATGCCAAAGGGGGCTCCTACAATGAGCAGTTCTTC. The rearrangement uses TRBV24-1 and TRBJ2-1; the D gene is possibly TRBD1 (6 bases). The CDR3 contains 16 residues. The germline V gene has CDR1 KGHDR and CDR2 SFDVKD. The ends were cut back, 3 bases at V and 0 bases at J, with 11 bases in the middle.

V and J are TRBV21-1 and TRBJ2-1; the table calls TRBD2, which could not be checked here. TRBV21-1 constitutes a pseudogene. CDR3 length equals 16 residues. CDR3: CASSKGDGRSYNEQFF. CDR3 nucleotide sequence: TGTGCCAGCAGCAAGGGAGACGGGCGTTCCTACAATGAGCAGTTCTTC.

The chain carries TRBV7-6 and TRBJ2-3; D not resolved. The CDR3 totals 14 residues. Trimming shortened V by 5 bases and J by 6 bases, and 15 bases separated the two germline ends. CDR1 is SGHVS, CDR2 FNYEAQ, per germline. The CDR3 sequence: CASSPRAPGDTQYF. The CDR3 bases are TGTGCCAGCAGCCCCCGGGCTCCTGGTGATACGCAGTATTTT. Full variable domain (remainder filled in from reference TRBV7-6 and TRBJ2-3): GAGVSQSPRYKVTKRGQDVALRCDPISGHVSLYWYRQALGQGPEFLTYFNYEAQQDKSGLPNDRFSAERPEGSISTLTIQRTEQRDSAMYRCASSPRAPGDTQYFGPGTRLTVL.

Worth noting for this clone: This specimen includes other DNA sequences encoding the same CDR3. The CDR3 sequence is CASSLVGGRETQYF. The CDR3 nucleotides are TGTGCCAGCAGCTTGGTTGGGGGGAGGGAGACCCAGTACTTC. V and J are TRBV5-5 and TRBJ2-5; possible D gene TRBD2, 6 bases. The V gene's germline CDR1 is SGHKS and CDR2 YYEKEE (reference sequence). V was trimmed by 0 bases and J by 5 bases, leaving 11 bases between them. The CDR3 has 14 amino acids.

The chain recombines TRBV6-5 with TRBJ2-7, with D tentatively TRBD1 or TRBD2 (6 bases each). The CDR3 has 14 residues. Per the germline V gene, CDR1 is MNHEY and CDR2 is SVGAGI. The V end lost 4 bases, the J end lost 3 bases, and 13 bases lay between the germline ends. The CDR3: CASSLGGLIYEQYF. CDR3 nucleotide sequence: TGTGCCAGCAGTTTAGGGGGACTCATCTACGAGCAGTACTTC.

The rearrangement links TRBV7-2 to TRBJ2-1, with 15 bases identical to TRBD2. CDR3 length: 16 amino acids. Per germline, CDR1 SGHTA and CDR2 FQGNSA. Trimming removed 5 bases from V and 9 bases from J; junction bases left unmatched: 8. For the CDR3, the DNA is TGTGCCAGCAGCGAGAGGACTAGCGGGGGGGTGGTTGAGCAGTTCTTC. It codes for CASSERTSGGVVEQFF.

This rearrangement joins TRBV4-2 to TRBJ2-1; D is uncertain. CDR1 and CDR2 (germline): LGHNA, YNFKEQ. V gave up 0 bases and J gave up 6 bases, with 18 bases separating them. There are 17 residues in the CDR3. The CDR3 nucleotides read TGTGCCAGCAGCCAAGATGAAGGCAGGTTGGGTTTCAATGAGCAGTTCTTC. Protein: CASSQDEGRLGFNEQFF.

The chain joins TRBV5-1 to TRBJ2-2; no firm D call. This CDR3 has 12 residues. Germline loops: CDR1 SGHRS, CDR2 YFSETQ. V lost 4 bases and J 2 bases, leaving 3 bases between the germline ends. CDR3 sequence: CASSPNTGELFF. CDR3 in DNA: TGCGCCAGCAGCCCCAACACCGGGGAGCTGTTTTTT. Looking up the rest from reference TRBV5-1 and TRBJ2-2 gives the full variable domain: KAGVTQTPRYLIKTRGQQVTLSCSPISGHRSVSWYQQTPGQGLQFLFEYFSETQRNKGNFPGRFSGRQFSNSRSEMNVSTLELGDSALYLCASSPNTGELFFGEGSRLTVL.

J is TRBJ1-4 and V is TRBV4-1; D unresolved. V lost 1 base to trimming and J lost 10 bases, with 13 bases between them. Germline CDR1 MGHRA, CDR2 YSYEKL. The CDR3 length is 14 residues. Here the CDR3 reads CASSQVEVAAKLFF. The CDR3 DNA follows: TGCGCCAGCAGCCAAGTTGAGGTAGCGGCAAAACTGTTTTTT.

The chain couples TRBV18 to TRBJ1-4, with D uncertain. Trimming shortened V by 4 bases and J by 4 bases, and 10 bases separated the two germline ends. This CDR3 has 14 amino acids. Germline-derived CDR1 and CDR2 are KGHSH and LQKENI. CDR3 DNA: TGTGCCAGCTCACAAGTTACCGGTAATGAAAAACTGTTTTTT. It yields the protein CASSQVTGNEKLFF.

This clone has just a few counts. Other DNA sequences from this sample encode an identical CDR3 as well. The chain couples TRBV9 to TRBJ2-1; 12 nucleotides match TRBD2. V shed 0 bases and J 0 bases; nucleotides not matched to a gene: 10. This CDR3 is built from 20 residues. The germline V gene has CDR1 SGDLS and CDR2 YYNGEE. In nucleotides, the CDR3 is TGTGCCAGCAGCGTAGTGGCTAGCGGGGGGGTACCTAGCTCCTACAATGAGCAGTTCTTC. Its translation is CASSVVASGGVPSSYNEQFF.

This rearrangement joins TRBV4-1 to TRBJ1-5; D is unclear. V was clipped by 1 base and J by 2 bases, with 6 bases between them. The CDR3 loop spans 14 amino acids. CDR1 is MGHRA, CDR2 YSYEKL, per germline. CDR3 bases: TGCGCCAGCAGCCAAGCCCCGGGCAATCAGCCCCAGCATTTT. It translates to CASSQAPGNQPQHF.

Only one count was recorded for this clone. The chain joins TRBV2 to TRBJ1-4, with D tentatively TRBD1 (5 bases). The V and J ends lost 7 bases and 5 bases respectively, with 14 bases between them. The CDR3 length is 14 residues. CDR1 is SNHLY, CDR2 FYNNEI, per germline. CDR3 residues: CASNPRAANEKLFF. The CDR3 nucleotides read TGTGCCAGCAATCCCAGGGCGGCCAATGAAAAACTGTTTTTT.

This chain links TRBV25-1 with TRBJ1-4; D possibly corresponds to TRBD1 (5 bases). Looked up from germline, CDR1 is MGHDK and CDR2 is SYGVNS. The CDR3 loop spans 14 amino acids. V gave up 6 bases and J gave up 6 bases, with 14 bases separating them. CDR3 nucleotides: TGTGCCAGCAGCCGCGGGGGTGTCCATGAAAAACTGTTTTTT. It is translated as CASSRGGVHEKLFF.

This chain links TRBV19 with TRBJ2-6, with TRBD1 identical over 8 bases. Germline CDR1 and CDR2: LNHDA and SQIVND (reference sequence). This CDR3 spans 17 amino acids. The ends lost 5 bases at V and 2 bases at J; junction bases unmatched: 8. CDR3 loop: CASSAPRTGPGANVLTF. The CDR3 DNA follows: TGTGCCAGTAGTGCCCCCAGGACAGGGCCTGGGGCCAACGTCCTGACTTTC.

The chain couples TRBV19 to TRBJ2-2, with D maybe TRBD1 (6 bases). This CDR3 has 19 residues. Trimming removed 5 bases from V and 7 bases from J, with 29 bases in between. The germline V gene encodes CDR1 LNHDA and CDR2 SQIVND (reference sequence). The CDR3 loop is CASSPQGLTGLFFGGELFF. CDR3 DNA sequence: TGTGCCAGTAGTCCCCAGGGGCTAACGGGGTTATTTTTCGGCGGGGAGCTGTTTTTT.

This chain links TRBV10-2 with TRBJ2-3; D is unresolved. This CDR3 region has 12 residues. Germline V gene lookup returns CDR1 WSHSY and CDR2 SAAADI. Trimming shortened V by 4 bases and J by 4 bases, and 6 bases separated the two germline ends. DNA of the CDR3: TGCGCCAGCAGTGTGTTAGCAGATACGCAGTATTTT. This translates into CASSVLADTQYF.

The gene calls are TRBV25-1 and TRBJ1-6; D remains ambiguous. Germline V gene data show CDR1 as MGHDK and CDR2 as SYGVNS. V shed 4 bases and J shed 4 bases, with 5 bases lying between them. The length of the CDR3 is 13 residues. As DNA, the CDR3 is TGTGCCAGCAGTGTTGGGTATAATTCACCCCTCCACTTT. Translation: CASSVGYNSPLHF.

V gene TRBV9 combines with J gene TRBJ1-3; D not resolved. V lost 2 bases and J lost 0, with 9 bases in between. There are 15 residues in the CDR3. CDR1 is SGDLS and CDR2 is YYNGEE in the germline V gene. The CDR3 is CASSVGSNSGNTIYF. The CDR3 region has the DNA TGTGCCAGCAGCGTCGGGTCCAACTCTGGAAACACCATATATTTT.

The chain recombines TRBV15 with TRBJ2-1; D is perhaps TRBD2 (6 bases). Trimming took off 10 bases at V and 1 base at J, with 14 bases between the two ends. The CDR3 is 14 amino acids. Germline V lookup: CDR1 LNHNV, CDR2 YYDKDF (reference sequence). CDR3 in amino acids: CAIKAEGSYNEQFF. For the CDR3, the DNA is TGTGCCATCAAGGCGGAGGGTTCCTACAATGAGCAGTTCTTC.

The chain is built from TRBV27 and TRBJ2-7; no reliable D call. The CDR3 spans 16 residues. The V and J ends lost 0 bases and 5 bases respectively, with 17 bases between them. Germline V gives CDR1 MNHEY, CDR2 SMNVEV (reference sequence). CDR3 in DNA: TGTGCCAGCAGTTTATCTATGGGCTTCTGGGCAAACGAGCAGTACTTC. This encodes CASSLSMGFWANEQYF.

The chain uses TRBV6-4 and TRBJ1-5, with TRBD1 as a possible D gene (5 bases). CDR3 length equals 15 residues. CDR1 and CDR2 from the germline V gene are MRHNA and SNTAGT. V was pared by 8 bases and J by 7 bases, with 21 bases between. CDR3 amino acids: CASGGRSLSHQPQHF. The CDR3 nucleotides read TGTGCCAGCGGGGGACGTTCCCTTTCCCACCAGCCCCAGCATTTT.